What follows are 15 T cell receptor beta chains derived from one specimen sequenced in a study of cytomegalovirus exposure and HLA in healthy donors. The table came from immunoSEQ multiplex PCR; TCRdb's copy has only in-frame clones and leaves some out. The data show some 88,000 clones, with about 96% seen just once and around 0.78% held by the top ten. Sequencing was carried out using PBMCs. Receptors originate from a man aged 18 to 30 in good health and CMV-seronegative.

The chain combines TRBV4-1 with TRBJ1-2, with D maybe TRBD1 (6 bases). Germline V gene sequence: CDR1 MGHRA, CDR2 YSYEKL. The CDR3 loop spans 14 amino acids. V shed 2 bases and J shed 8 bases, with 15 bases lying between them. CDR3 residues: CASSQPLTGLGYTF. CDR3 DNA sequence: TGCGCCAGCAGCCAACCGCTGACAGGTCTCGGCTACACCTTC.

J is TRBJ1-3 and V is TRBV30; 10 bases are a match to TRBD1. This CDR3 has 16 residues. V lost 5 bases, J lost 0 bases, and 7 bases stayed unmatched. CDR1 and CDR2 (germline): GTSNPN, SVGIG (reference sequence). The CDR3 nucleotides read TGTGCCTGGGAACCGGGACAGGGGTACTCTGGAAACACCATATATTTT. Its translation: CAWEPGQGYSGNTIYF.

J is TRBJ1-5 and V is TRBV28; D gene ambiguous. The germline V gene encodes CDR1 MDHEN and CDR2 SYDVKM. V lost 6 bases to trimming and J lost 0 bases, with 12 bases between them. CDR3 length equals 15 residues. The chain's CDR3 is CASRRGGNSNQPQHF. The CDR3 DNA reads TGTGCCAGCAGACGGGGAGGTAATAGCAATCAGCCCCAGCATTTT.

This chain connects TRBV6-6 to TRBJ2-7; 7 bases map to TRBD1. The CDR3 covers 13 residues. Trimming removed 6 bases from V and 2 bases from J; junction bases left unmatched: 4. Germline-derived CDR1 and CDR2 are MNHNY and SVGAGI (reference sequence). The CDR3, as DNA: TGTGCCAGCAGCAGAGGGGGCGCCTACGAGCAGTACTTC. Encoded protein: CASSRGGAYEQYF.

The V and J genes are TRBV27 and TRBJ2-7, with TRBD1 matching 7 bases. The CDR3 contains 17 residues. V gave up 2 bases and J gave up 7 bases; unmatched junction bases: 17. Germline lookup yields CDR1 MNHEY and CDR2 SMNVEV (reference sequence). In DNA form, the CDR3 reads TGTGCCAGCAGTTTACCGAACTGGCGACAGGGCTTCGGGGAGCAGTACGTC. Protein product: CASSLPNWRQGFGEQYV.

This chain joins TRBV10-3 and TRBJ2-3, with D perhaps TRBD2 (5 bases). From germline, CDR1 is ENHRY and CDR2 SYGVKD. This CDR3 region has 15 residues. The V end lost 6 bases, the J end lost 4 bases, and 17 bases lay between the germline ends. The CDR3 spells CAISHSPGGSDTQYF. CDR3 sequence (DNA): TGTGCCATCAGCCACTCCCCAGGCGGGTCAGATACGCAGTATTTT.

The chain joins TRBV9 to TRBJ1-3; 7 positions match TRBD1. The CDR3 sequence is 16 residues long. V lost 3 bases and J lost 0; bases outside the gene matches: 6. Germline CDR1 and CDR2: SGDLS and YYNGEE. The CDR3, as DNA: TGTGCCAGCAGCGCATCCGGGACAGCCTCTGGAAACACCATATATTTT. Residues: CASSASGTASGNTIYF. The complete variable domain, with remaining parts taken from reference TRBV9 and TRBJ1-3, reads DSGVTQTPKHLITATGQRVTLRCSPRSGDLSVYWYQQSLDQGLQFLIQYYNGEERAKGNILERFSAQQFPDLHSELNLSSLELGDSALYFCASSASGTASGNTIYFGEGSWLTVV.

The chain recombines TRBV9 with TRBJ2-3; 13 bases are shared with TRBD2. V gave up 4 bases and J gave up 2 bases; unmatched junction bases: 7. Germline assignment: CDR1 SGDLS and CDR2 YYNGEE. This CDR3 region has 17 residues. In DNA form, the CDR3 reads TGTGCCAGCAGCACCGAGGGACTAGCGGGGAACACAGATACGCAGTATTTT. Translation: CASSTEGLAGNTDTQYF. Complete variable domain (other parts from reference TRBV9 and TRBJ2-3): DSGVTQTPKHLITATGQRVTLRCSPRSGDLSVYWYQQSLDQGLQFLIQYYNGEERAKGNILERFSAQQFPDLHSELNLSSLELGDSALYFCASSTEGLAGNTDTQYFGPGTRLTVL.

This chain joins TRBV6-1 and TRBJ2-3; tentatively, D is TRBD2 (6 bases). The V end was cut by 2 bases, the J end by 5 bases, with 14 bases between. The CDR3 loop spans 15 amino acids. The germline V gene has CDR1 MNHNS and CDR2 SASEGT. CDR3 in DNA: TGTGCCAGCAGTGAAATTCCCCGGGAGAAAGATACGCAGTATTTT. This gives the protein CASSEIPREKDTQYF.

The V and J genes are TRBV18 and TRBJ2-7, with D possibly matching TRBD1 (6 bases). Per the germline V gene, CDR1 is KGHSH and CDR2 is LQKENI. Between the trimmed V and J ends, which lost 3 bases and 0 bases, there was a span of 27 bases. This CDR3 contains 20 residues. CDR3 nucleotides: TGTGCCAGCTCACCCCTTGGATCAGGGGAAGTCATGATTAGCTCCTACGAGCAGTACTTC. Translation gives CASSPLGSGEVMISSYEQYF.

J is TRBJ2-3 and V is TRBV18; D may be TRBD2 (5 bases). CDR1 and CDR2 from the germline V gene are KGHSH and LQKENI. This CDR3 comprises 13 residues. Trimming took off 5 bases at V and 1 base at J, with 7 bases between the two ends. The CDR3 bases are TGTGCCAGCTCAAATAGCGGCACAGATACGCAGTATTTT. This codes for CASSNSGTDTQYF.

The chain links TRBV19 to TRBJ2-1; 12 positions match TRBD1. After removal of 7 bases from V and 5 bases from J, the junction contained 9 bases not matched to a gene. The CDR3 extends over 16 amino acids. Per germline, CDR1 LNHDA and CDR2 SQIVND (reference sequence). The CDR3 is CASIQLGQGANNEQFF. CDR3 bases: TGTGCCAGTATTCAGTTGGGACAGGGGGCTAACAATGAGCAGTTCTTC.

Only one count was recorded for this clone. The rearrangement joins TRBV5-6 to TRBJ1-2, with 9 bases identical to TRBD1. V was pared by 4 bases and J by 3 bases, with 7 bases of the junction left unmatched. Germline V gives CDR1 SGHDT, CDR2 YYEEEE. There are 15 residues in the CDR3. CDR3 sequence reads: CASSPGQGVDYGYTF. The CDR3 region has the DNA TGTGCCAGCAGCCCGGGACAGGGAGTGGACTATGGCTACACCTTC.

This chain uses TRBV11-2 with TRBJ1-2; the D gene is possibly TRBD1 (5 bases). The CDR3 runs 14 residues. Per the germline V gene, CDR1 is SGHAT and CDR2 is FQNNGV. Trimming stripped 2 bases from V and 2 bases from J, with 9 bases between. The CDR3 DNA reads TGTGCCAGCAGCTTACGACAGAGAAACTATGGCTACACCTTC. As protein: CASSLRQRNYGYTF.

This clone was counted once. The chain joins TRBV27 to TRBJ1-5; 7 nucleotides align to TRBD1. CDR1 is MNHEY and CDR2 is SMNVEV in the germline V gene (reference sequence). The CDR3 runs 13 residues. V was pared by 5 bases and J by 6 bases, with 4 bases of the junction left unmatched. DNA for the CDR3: TGTGCCAGCAGTCCCACAGGGGTTCAGCCCCAGCATTTT. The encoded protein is CASSPTGVQPQHF.